Here is one TCR beta chain with its context. The sample originates from a study of shared clonotypes between healthy human individuals. Looking at the study overall: Plates per donor: three CD4 naive, three CD4 memory, two CD8 naive, one CD8 memory.

Only CD45RO-negative cells positively selected for CCR7 counted as naive CD8 cells, so terminally differentiated effector memory CD45RA+ cells were excluded. CDR3 size: 15 residues. V was shortened by 0 bases and J by 4 bases, with 10 bases between the two germline ends. CDR1 SGDLS and CDR2 YYNGEE come from the germline V gene. TCRdb's table, derived via immunoSEQ multiplex PCR, lists solely in-frame clones and lacks some. The sample records millions of clones, more than 85% being singletons. The sample consisted of naive CD8+ T cells from PBMCs. This clonotype originated in a young man in good health. Some clones in this sample may be carry-over from other donors' samples. The chain links TRBV9 to TRBJ2-2; D is unclear. DNA of the CDR3: TGTGCCAGCAGCGTAGATGAGGCCATCACCGGGGAGCTGTTTTTT. Translation gives CASSVDEAITGELFF.